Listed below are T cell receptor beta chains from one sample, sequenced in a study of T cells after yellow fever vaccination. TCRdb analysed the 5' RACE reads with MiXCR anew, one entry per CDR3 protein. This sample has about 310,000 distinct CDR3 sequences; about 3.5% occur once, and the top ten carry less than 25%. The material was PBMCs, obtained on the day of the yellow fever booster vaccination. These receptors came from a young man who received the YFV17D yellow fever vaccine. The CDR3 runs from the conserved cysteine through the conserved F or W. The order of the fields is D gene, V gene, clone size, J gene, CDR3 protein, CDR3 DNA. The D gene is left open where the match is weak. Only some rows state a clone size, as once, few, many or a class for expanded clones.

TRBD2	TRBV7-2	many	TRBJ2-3	CASSTPSGGTDTQYF	TGTGCCAGCTCGACGCCTAGCGGGGGCACAGATACGCAGTATTTT
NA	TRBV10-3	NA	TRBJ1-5	CAISGLGPGQPQHF	TGTGCCATCAGTGGTTTGGGGCCCGGTCAGCCCCAGCATTTT
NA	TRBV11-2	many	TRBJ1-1	CASSDRWITEAFF	TGTGCCAGCAGCGATCGATGGATCACTGAAGCTTTCTTT
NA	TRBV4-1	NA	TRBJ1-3	CASSQVGRESGNTIYF	TGCGCCAGCAGCCAAGTGGGAAGGGAGTCTGGAAACACCATATATTTT
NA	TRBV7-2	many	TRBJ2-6	CASSLMSGANVLTF	TGTGCCAGCAGCTTAATGTCCGGGGCCAACGTCCTGACTTTC
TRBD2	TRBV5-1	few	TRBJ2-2	CASSPSGARNTGELFF	TGCGCCAGCAGCCCTAGCGGGGCCCGGAACACCGGGGAGCTGTTTTTT
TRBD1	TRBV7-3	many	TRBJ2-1	CASSSSDREDEQFF	TGTGCCAGCAGCTCCTCGGACAGGGAGGATGAGCAGTTCTTC
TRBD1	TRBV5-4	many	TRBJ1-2	CASSYPGQGGGYTF	TGTGCCAGCAGCTATCCGGGACAGGGGGGTGGCTACACCTTC
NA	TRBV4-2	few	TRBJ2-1	CASSQDHSRGGDEQFF	TGTGCCAGCAGCCAAGATCATTCAAGGGGTGGTGATGAGCAGTTCTTC
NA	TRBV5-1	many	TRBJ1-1	CASSLVVRAEAFF	TGCGCCAGCAGCTTGGTCGTTCGCGCTGAAGCTTTCTTT
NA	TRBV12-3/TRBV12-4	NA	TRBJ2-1	CASSLRQVNEQFF	TGTGCCAGCAGTTTACGACAGGTCAATGAGCAGTTCTTC
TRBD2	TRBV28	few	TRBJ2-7	CATKLGGGGYEQYF	TGTGCCACTAAGCTCGGTGGGGGGGGCTACGAGCAGTACTTC
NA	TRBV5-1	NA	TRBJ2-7	CASSADSYEQYF	TGCGCCAGCAGCGCCGACAGCTACGAGCAGTACTTC
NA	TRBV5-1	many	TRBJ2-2	CASSYRTRGNTGELFF	TGCGCCAGCAGCTACAGGACACGCGGCAACACCGGGGAGCTGTTTTTT
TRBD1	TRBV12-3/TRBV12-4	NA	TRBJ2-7	CASRRDTWTGDSEQYF	TGTGCCAGCAGGCGCGATACTTGGACAGGGGATTCCGAGCAGTACTTC
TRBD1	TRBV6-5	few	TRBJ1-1	CASSFTGTGTEAFF	TGTGCCAGCAGTTTCACCGGGACAGGGACTGAAGCTTTCTTT
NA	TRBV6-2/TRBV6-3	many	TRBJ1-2	CASSTLDSYGYTF	TGTGCCAGCAGCACCCTCGATAGCTATGGCTACACCTTC
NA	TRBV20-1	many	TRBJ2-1	CSAVTPSSYNEQFF	TGCAGTGCTGTGACTCCAAGCTCCTACAATGAGCAGTTCTTC
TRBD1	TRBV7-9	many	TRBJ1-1	CASSPSTGGANTEAFF	TGTGCCAGCAGCCCGTCGACAGGGGGCGCGAACACTGAAGCTTTCTTT
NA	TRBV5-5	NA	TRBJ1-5	CASSDSPNQPQHF	TGTGCCAGCAGCGACAGCCCCAATCAGCCCCAGCATTTT
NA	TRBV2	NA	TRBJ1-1	CASSKGVQGPEAFF	TGTGCCAGCAGTAAAGGGGTACAGGGCCCTGAAGCTTTCTTT
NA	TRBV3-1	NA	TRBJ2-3	CASSRWESTDTQYF	TGTGCCAGCAGCCGGTGGGAGTCCACAGATACGCAGTATTTT
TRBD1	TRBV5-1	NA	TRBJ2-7	CASSYDRGKNEQYF	TGCGCCAGCAGCTACGACAGGGGGAAGAACGAGCAGTACTTC
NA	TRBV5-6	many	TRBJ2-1	CASSLWGGNEQFF	TGTGCCAGCAGCTTGTGGGGCGGGAATGAGCAGTTCTTC
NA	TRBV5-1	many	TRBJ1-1	CASSLNSQNTEAFF	TGCGCCAGCAGCTTGAACAGCCAGAACACTGAAGCTTTCTTT
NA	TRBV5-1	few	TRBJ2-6	CASSLTTDPVSGANVLTF	TGCGCCAGCAGCTTGACGACCGATCCTGTCTCTGGGGCCAACGTCCTGACTTTC
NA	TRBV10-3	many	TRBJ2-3	CAIRALKSTDTQYF	TGTGCCATCAGGGCGCTCAAGAGCACAGATACGCAGTATTTT